This T cell receptor beta chain is from a study of CD8+CD57+ T cells in acquired aplastic anemia. The sample holds a few counts of this clonotype. V lost 3 bases, J lost 6 bases, and 4 bases stayed unmatched. The germline gives CDR1 SGHVS, CDR2 FQNEAQ. This CDR3 has 14 residues. Genomic DNA, serving as template, underwent TCR beta VDJ and CDR3 profiling. MiXCR, run by TCRdb on the reads, gives a single entry per CDR3 protein. The table shows some 180,000 distinct CDR3 sequences, with approximately 49% occurring only once. The chain uses TRBV7-8 and TRBJ1-2; TRBD1 aligns across 10 bases. The clonotype originates from a human donor in good health. The sequencing input was sorted CD4+, CD8+, or CD8+CD57+ T cells (not recorded which) from PBMCs. In nucleotides, the CDR3 is TGTGCCAGCAGCTTCGGGGGGACAGGGGATGGCTACACCTTC. This sequence encodes CASSFGGTGDGYTF.